This T cell receptor beta chain was captured in a study of regulatory T cells in long-lasting Graves disease. In building TCR beta libraries, iRepertoire HTBI primers were used together with Arm-PCR of CDR3 regions. MiXCR, run by TCRdb on the multiplex PCR reads, gives a single entry per CDR3 protein. The profile shows roughly 420,000 distinct CDR3 sequences, less than 20% of them singletons. This clonotype was observed a handful of times. Time point given: newly diagnosed GD, antithyroid drugs for less than 3 months. PBMCs were the source of the RNA used for TCR sequencing. Material: peripheral blood mononuclear cells (PBMCs), obtained at new diagnosis, from a patient treated with antithyroid drugs. This TCR derives from a female donor with Graves disease.

The CDR3: CASSSAGTSYTGELFF. CDR3 DNA: TGTGCCAGCAGCTCGGCCGGGACTAGCTACACCGGGGAGCTGTTTTTT. This chain connects TRBV5-4 to TRBJ2-2; 9 nucleotides align to TRBD2. The junction had 6 bases not matched to a gene; V was cut back by 3 bases and J by 3 bases. The germline gives CDR1 SGHNT, CDR2 YYREEE (reference sequence). The CDR3 contains 16 residues.